A single sample is the source of the 21 T cell receptor beta chains below, sequenced in a study of blood T cell repertoires in COVID-19. Sequenced by immunoSEQ multiplex PCR; TCRdb stores in-frame clones only, minus some. The repertoire includes some 60,000 clones, roughly 80% of them detected once, and 10% to 13% sits in the top ten. Sequenced material: peripheral blood. These receptors all stem from a middle-aged man with COVID-19, enrolled during active disease.

V gene TRBV6-4 combines with J gene TRBJ2-2; TRBD2 matches at 8 bases. Losses at the gene ends were 5 bases for V and 4 bases for J; bases not matched to a gene: 6. Germline values: CDR1 MRHNA, CDR2 SNTAGT. The CDR3 has 15 amino acids. CDR3 sequence reads: CASSRTSGGTGELFF. CDR3 DNA: TGTGCCAGCAGTAGAACTAGCGGAGGCACCGGGGAGCTGTTTTTT.

The chain couples TRBV29-1 to TRBJ2-4, with a possible D match to TRBD2 (6 bases). V shed 4 bases and J shed 9 bases, with 25 bases lying between them. The CDR3 sequence is 16 residues long. Germline V gene lookup returns CDR1 SQVTM and CDR2 ANQGSEA. The CDR3 protein is CSVVPSARVGYGIQYF. The CDR3 DNA reads as TGCAGCGTTGTTCCTAGCGCCAGAGTAGGCTATGGCATTCAGTACTTC.

The chain joins TRBV27 to TRBJ2-1; tentative D call: TRBD1 (5 bases). V gave up 6 bases and J gave up 5 bases, with 8 bases separating them. Per the germline V gene, CDR1 is MNHEY and CDR2 is SMNVEV (reference sequence). This CDR3 is built from 12 residues. CDR3 nucleotide sequence: TGTGCCAGCAGCAACAGGAACAATGAGCAGTTCTTC. Protein sequence: CASSNRNNEQFF.

The chain recombines TRBV28 with TRBJ2-1, with 8 bases aligning to TRBD2. Trimming took 2 bases from V and 6 from J; bases not matched to a gene: 6. The CDR3 runs to 15 residues. Germline V CDR1 and CDR2: MDHEN, SYDVKM. This CDR3 reads CASSLQGLESNEQFF. The CDR3 nucleotides read TGTGCCAGCAGTTTACAGGGACTAGAGTCCAATGAGCAGTTCTTC. Together with reference TRBV28 and TRBJ2-1, the CDR3 gives the full variable domain: DVKVTQSSRYLVKRTGEKVFLECVQDMDHENMFWYRQDPGLGLRLIYFSYDVKMKEKGDIPEGYSVSREKKERFSLILESASTNQTSMYLCASSLQGLESNEQFFGPGTRLTVL.

The chain joins TRBV4-2 to TRBJ2-2; D ambiguous. Germline loops: CDR1 LGHNA, CDR2 YNFKEQ. The CDR3 is 16 residues long. Trimming left V 4 bases short and J 2 bases short, with 14 bases between. The DNA of the CDR3 is TGTGCCAGCAGCCCCAACGCAGGCTTCAACACCGGGGAGCTGTTTTTT. This gives the protein CASSPNAGFNTGELFF.

This clone came up a few times. The chain recombines TRBV6-2 or TRBV6-3 with TRBJ1-5; D unresolved. Germline loops: CDR1 MNHEY, CDR2 SVGEGT. V was trimmed by 5 bases and J by 6 bases, leaving 14 bases between them. This CDR3 spans 14 amino acids. The CDR3 region has the DNA TGTGCCAGCAGTCCCCGGGCGGGAAGTCAGCCCCAGCATTTT. Residues: CASSPRAGSQPQHF.

J is TRBJ1-3 and V is TRBV18; D ambiguous. The CDR3 consists of 14 residues. Germline loops: CDR1 KGHSH, CDR2 LQKENI. Trimming removed 3 bases from V and 0 bases from J, with 6 bases in between. CDR3 loop: CASSPMSSGNTIYF. In DNA, the CDR3 is TGTGCCAGCTCACCGATGAGCTCTGGAAACACCATATATTTT.

J is TRBJ1-6 and V is TRBV4-2; D perhaps matches TRBD1 (5 bases). CDR1 and CDR2 (germline): LGHNA, YNFKEQ. CDR3 size: 14 residues. The V and J ends lost 5 bases and 8 bases respectively, with 13 bases between them. The CDR3 DNA sequence: TGTGCCAGCAGCACTCGGACATTAGATTCACCCCTCCACTTT. It specifies CASSTRTLDSPLHF.

V gene TRBV30 combines with J gene TRBJ2-5; TRBD1 is a possible D gene (5 bases). This CDR3 spans 13 amino acids. CDR1 and CDR2 from the germline V gene are GTSNPN and SVGIG (reference sequence). Trimming removed 3 bases from V and 5 bases from J, with 13 bases in between. The CDR3 loop is CAWRGGARETQYF. Written as DNA, the CDR3 is TGTGCCTGGAGGGGTGGGGCACGGGAGACCCAGTACTTC.

The chain joins TRBV18 to TRBJ2-7; a weak D match, TRBD2 (5 bases). Germline CDR1 and CDR2: KGHSH and LQKENI. Deletions cut 4 bases from V and 2 bases from J, with 12 bases between. CDR3 size: 14 residues. The DNA for the CDR3 is TGTGCCAGCTCACAAACTAGTACCGCCTACGAGCAGTACTTC. It is translated as CASSQTSTAYEQYF.

The count of this clone is one. The chain is built from TRBV9 and TRBJ1-2; TRBD1 might be the D (6 bases). The germline V and J ends were trimmed by 0 bases and 3 bases, with 15 bases remaining between them. Germline-derived CDR1 and CDR2 are SGDLS and YYNGEE. The CDR3 has 16 amino acids. The CDR3 loop is CASSVASTGSYYGYTF. DNA of the CDR3: TGTGCCAGCAGCGTAGCGTCGACAGGATCGTACTATGGCTACACCTTC.

This clone was observed once. V is TRBV5-6 and J is TRBJ2-3; 11 bases agree with TRBD2. Germline V lookup: CDR1 SGHDT, CDR2 YYEEEE. The V and J ends lost 5 bases and 1 base, in that order; junction bases with no gene match: 9. The CDR3 sequence is 17 residues long. CDR3 amino acids: CASRSETSGKRTDTQYF. The CDR3 DNA reads as TGTGCCAGCAGATCCGAGACTAGCGGGAAACGCACAGATACGCAGTATTTT.

The chain carries TRBV30 and TRBJ2-3; 13 bases map to TRBD2. CDR1 and CDR2 from the germline V gene are GTSNPN and SVGIG (reference sequence). V lost 8 bases and J lost 5; bases outside the gene matches: 4. The CDR3 is 13 amino acids. CDR3 loop: CAQRLAGGDTQYF. CDR3 sequence (DNA): TGTGCCCAGAGACTAGCGGGAGGAGATACGCAGTATTTT.

The chain employs TRBV5-1 and TRBJ1-2, with 7 positions matching TRBD1. The germline V gene encodes CDR1 SGHRS and CDR2 YFSETQ. J gave up 6 bases and V 0 bases, and 5 bases lay outside the gene matches. CDR3 length equals 14 residues. The chain's CDR3 is CASSLGGTANGYTF. The DNA for the CDR3 is TGCGCCAGCAGCTTGGGGGGGACAGCAAATGGCTACACCTTC.

The J gene is TRBJ2-7, the V gene TRBV7-2, with 13 nucleotides matching TRBD2. Per the germline V gene, CDR1 is SGHTA and CDR2 is FQGNSA. The length of the CDR3 is 15 residues. J lost 6 bases, V lost 5 bases, and 7 bases had no gene match. CDR3 DNA sequence: TGTGCCAGCAGCCCCGGACTAGCGGGAGCTGCCGAGCAGTACTTC. It yields the protein CASSPGLAGAAEQYF.

The chain couples TRBV30 to TRBJ2-1; D is uncertain. The CDR3 length is 14 residues. CDR1 GTSNPN and CDR2 SVGIG come from the germline V gene (reference sequence). The V end lost 7 bases, the J end lost 3 bases, and 16 bases lay between the germline ends. CDR3 bases: TGTGCCTCCTCAGCCGGGTCTCTCTACAATGAGCAGTTCTTC. Protein product: CASSAGSLYNEQFF.

This clone was counted a few times. The rearrangement links TRBV28 to TRBJ1-5; TRBD1 matches at 7 bases. With 3 bases clipped from V and 7 bases from J, the junction kept 9 bases outside the gene matches. CDR3 length equals 15 residues. Germline V gene sequence: CDR1 MDHEN, CDR2 SYDVKM. This chain's CDR3 is CASSLRQGATQPQHF. The DNA of the CDR3 is TGTGCCAGCAGTTTGAGACAGGGAGCAACCCAGCCCCAGCATTTT. The variable domain in full, completed from reference TRBV28 and TRBJ1-5, reads DVKVTQSSRYLVKRTGEKVFLECVQDMDHENMFWYRQDPGLGLRLIYFSYDVKMKEKGDIPEGYSVSREKKERFSLILESASTNQTSMYLCASSLRQGATQPQHFGDGTRLSIL.

This clone has a handful of counts. The chain has TRBV6-5 and TRBJ2-1; 13 bases are a match to TRBD2. The CDR3 runs 16 residues. The germline gives CDR1 MNHEY, CDR2 SVGAGI. After removal of 4 bases from V and 9 bases from J, the junction contained 9 bases not matched to a gene. The CDR3 loop reads CASSFSGTSGMIEQFF. CDR3 nucleotides: TGTGCCAGCAGTTTTTCCGGGACTAGCGGGATGATTGAGCAGTTCTTC.

This rearrangement joins TRBV5-5 to TRBJ1-2; D may be TRBD1 (6 bases). The germline V gene encodes CDR1 SGHKS and CDR2 YYEKEE (reference sequence). This CDR3 region has 13 residues. V gave up 3 bases and J gave up 8 bases, with 14 bases separating them. The DNA for the CDR3 is TGTGCCAGCAGCTCAACAGGGATCACGGGCTACACCTTC. It yields the protein CASSSTGITGYTF.

J is TRBJ1-2 and V is TRBV20-1; TRBD1 is a possible D gene (5 bases). V was trimmed by 5 bases and J by 5 bases, leaving 9 bases between them. CDR3 length: 11 residues. The germline gives CDR1 DFQATT, CDR2 SNEGSKA (reference sequence). This CDR3 reads CSAGRGYGYTF. The CDR3 DNA reads as TGCAGTGCTGGGCGGGGGTATGGCTACACCTTC.

This clone appeared once. The chain uses TRBV7-2 and TRBJ1-5, with 11 bases fitting TRBD1. In germline, CDR1 is SGHTA, CDR2 FQGNSA. Trimming took 7 bases from V and 7 from J; bases not matched to a gene: 6. The CDR3 sequence is 14 residues long. This chain's CDR3 is CASTTDRGHQPQHF. Here the CDR3 DNA reads TGTGCCAGCACCACGGACAGGGGGCACCAGCCCCAGCATTTT.